This T cell receptor beta chain was found in a study of PD-1 blockade in classical Hodgkin lymphoma. Each patient relapsed following autologous stem cell transplantation, and prior brentuximab vedotin exposure differed. Best responses included complete response and partial response; otherwise, the best response was progressive disease. Profiled with immunoSEQ multiplex PCR; TCRdb holds only in-frame clones, not every one. The sample holds approximately 99,000 clones, 81% seen once. Worth noting for this clone: Its antigen is not identified.

Points from the study as a whole: Complete responders started with a diversity level that resembled newly diagnosed patients at baseline.

The CDR3 has 14 amino acids. Germline assignment: CDR1 MNHNS and CDR2 SASEGT. Trimming cost V 3 bases and J 0 bases, with 9 bases left between them. The chain employs TRBV6-1 and TRBJ2-7; D unclear. The source of this sequence is a human donor with classical Hodgkin lymphoma. Sequences were derived from peripheral blood mononuclear cells (PBMCs), sampled before the second cycle of nivolumab. In DNA, the CDR3 is TGTGCCAGCAGTGAGACCTGGGCCTCCTACGAGCAGTACTTC. It encodes CASSETWASYEQYF.